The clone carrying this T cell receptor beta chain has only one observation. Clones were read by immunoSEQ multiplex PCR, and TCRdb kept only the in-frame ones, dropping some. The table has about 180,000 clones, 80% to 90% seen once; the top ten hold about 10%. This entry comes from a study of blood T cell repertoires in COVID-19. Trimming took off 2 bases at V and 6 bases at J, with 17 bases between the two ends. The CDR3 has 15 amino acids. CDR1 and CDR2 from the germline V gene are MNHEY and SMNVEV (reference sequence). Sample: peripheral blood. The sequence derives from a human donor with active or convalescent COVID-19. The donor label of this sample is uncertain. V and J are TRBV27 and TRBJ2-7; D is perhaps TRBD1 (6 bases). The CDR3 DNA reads TGTGCCAGCAGTTTAAGTGCAGGGAAAGGGGGCGAGCAGTACTTC. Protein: CASSLSAGKGGEQYF.